One sample yielded the 13 T cell receptor beta chains listed below, sequenced in a study of T cell repertoires in cytomegalovirus infection. Their specific antigens are unknown. TCRdb itself ran the reads through MiXCR, one entry per CDR3 protein. In the table there are around 750,000 distinct CDR3 sequences, approximately 29% of which are singletons. The sample here was cultured CD8+ T cells from PBMCs, taken from culture after CMV antigen stimulation. These receptors all stem from a human donor in good health (CMV status not recorded). Some clones in this sample may be carry-over from other donors' samples.

This clonotype appeared a few times. This CDR3 is CASSQVPGRDPEHTIYF. Here the CDR3 DNA reads TGCGCCAGCAGCCAAGTACCGGGCCGGGACCCCGAACACACCATATATTTT. This chain joins TRBV4-3 and TRBJ1-3, with D maybe TRBD1 (5 bases). CDR3 length equals 17 residues. The ends were cut back, 1 base at V and 8 bases at J, with 21 bases in the middle. CDR1 is LGHNA, CDR2 YSLEER, per germline.

A few counts support this clonotype. Here the CDR3 DNA reads TGTATAGCTGGGGACTCCTACGAGCAGTACGTC. It specifies CIAGDSYEQYV. The V and J genes are TRBV29-1 and TRBJ2-7; D is uncertain. This CDR3 has 11 amino acids. Germline values: CDR1 SQVTM, CDR2 ANQGSEA.

J is TRBJ1-1 and V is TRBV7-9; 9 nucleotides align to TRBD1. The germline CDR1 and CDR2 sequences are SEHNR and FQNEAQ (reference sequence). The length of the CDR3 is 16 residues. V gave up 3 bases and J gave up 5 bases; unmatched junction bases: 10. The CDR3, as DNA: TGTGCCAGCAGCTTTCACCGACAGGGGGGACAGACTGAAGCTTTCTTT. This gives the protein CASSFHRQGGQTEAFF.

A few counts support this clonotype. J is TRBJ1-2 and V is TRBV6-5, with TRBD1 matching 9 bases. This CDR3 region has 14 residues. From germline, CDR1 is MNHEY and CDR2 SVGAGI. V shed 4 bases, J shed 6 bases, and the junction held 6 bases outside the gene matches. CDR3: CASSSTGTGNGYTF. CDR3 sequence (DNA): TGTGCCAGCAGTTCAACCGGGACAGGGAATGGCTACACCTTC.

In this sample, this clonotype turned up a few times. A junction boundary mismatches the germline segment, possibly from a read error. This rearrangement joins TRBV2 to TRBJ1-1; D gene unclear. CDR1 and CDR2 from the germline V gene are SNHLY and FYNNEI. This CDR3 contains 8 residues. As DNA, the CDR3 is TGTGCCAGCAGAGAAGCTTTCTTT. This encodes CASREAFF. Together with reference TRBV2 and TRBJ1-1, the CDR3 gives the full variable domain: EPEVTQTPSHQVTQMGQEVILRCVPISNHLYFYWYRQILGQKVEFLVSFYNNEISEKSEIFDDQFSVERPDGSNFTLKIRSTKLEDSAMYFCASREAFFGQGTRLTVV.

This clonotype was observed a handful of times. This chain links TRBV28 with TRBJ2-1; D unclear. V was pared by 5 bases and J by 5 bases, with 10 bases between. Germline CDR1 reads MDHEN; CDR2 reads SYDVKM. This CDR3 is 13 amino acids long. CDR3 in amino acids: CASSPRANNEQFF. CDR3 in DNA: TGTGCCAGCAGTCCCCGGGCAAACAATGAGCAGTTCTTC.

The chain couples TRBV14 to TRBJ2-2; D is undetermined. Germline V gives CDR1 SGHDN, CDR2 FVKESK. The CDR3 length is 15 residues. Trimming removed 1 base from V and 4 bases from J, with 10 bases in between. CDR3 region: CASSQVHSITGELFF. The CDR3, as DNA: TGTGCCAGCAGCCAAGTGCACAGCATCACCGGGGAGCTGTTTTTT.

V and J are TRBV27 and TRBJ1-5, with a tentative D call TRBD1 (5 bases). The length of the CDR3 is 13 residues. Trimming stripped 1 base from V and 13 bases from J, with 14 bases between. Germline values: CDR1 MNHEY, CDR2 SMNVEV (reference sequence). The CDR3 bases are TGTGCCAGCAGTTTATGGGAGGACACCGATCAGCATTTT. Its translation: CASSLWEDTDQHF.

This clonotype was seen only a few times. The chain couples TRBV4-1 to TRBJ2-3, with D possibly TRBD2 on 5 matching bases. CDR1 and CDR2 (germline): MGHRA, YSYEKL. The CDR3 has 15 residues. The V and J ends lost 6 bases and 2 bases respectively, with 15 bases between them. CDR3 DNA sequence: TGCGCCAGCAGGCTGGACGGGATAAACACAGATACGCAGTATTTT. Residues: CASRLDGINTDTQYF.

This clonotype was seen only a few times. The genes are TRBV27 and TRBJ2-3; the match to TRBD2 covers 8 bases. Germline V gene sequence: CDR1 MNHEY, CDR2 SMNVEV (reference sequence). This CDR3 comprises 16 residues. The V gene end was trimmed by 0 bases and the J gene end by 1 base; junction bases not matched to a gene: 3. As DNA, the CDR3 is TGTGCCAGCAGTTTATCGTGGCGGGGGGGCACAGATACGCAGTATTTT. Its protein product is CASSLSWRGGTDTQYF.

This sequence joins TRBV27 and TRBJ2-4; D is ambiguous. The ends were cut back, 0 bases at V and 3 bases at J, with 9 bases in the middle. This CDR3 region has 15 residues. Germline loops: CDR1 MNHEY, CDR2 SMNVEV (reference sequence). The CDR3 region has the DNA TGTGCCAGCAGTTTATCCCCCTTCTTCAAAAACATTCAGTACTTC. It codes for CASSLSPFFKNIQYF.

This clonotype was detected a few times. The V and J genes are TRBV19 and TRBJ2-5; maybe TRBD2 (6 bases). Germline-derived CDR1 and CDR2 are LNHDA and SQIVND (reference sequence). The V and J ends lost 1 base and 5 bases respectively, with 8 bases between them. CDR3 length: 13 residues. For the CDR3, the DNA is TGTGCCAGTAGTATAGGCGGGGCGGAGACCCAGTACTTC. It encodes CASSIGGAETQYF.

Many counts were recorded for this clonotype. This rearrangement joins TRBV12-3 or TRBV12-4 to TRBJ2-2, with 10 bases fitting TRBD2. The CDR3 has 18 residues. V dropped 7 bases and J dropped 4; count of bases not matched to a gene: 15. CDR3 in amino acids: CASIFEVAGGHPTGELFF. The CDR3 nucleotides are TGTGCCAGCATTTTTGAAGTAGCGGGGGGCCACCCCACCGGGGAGCTGTTTTTT.